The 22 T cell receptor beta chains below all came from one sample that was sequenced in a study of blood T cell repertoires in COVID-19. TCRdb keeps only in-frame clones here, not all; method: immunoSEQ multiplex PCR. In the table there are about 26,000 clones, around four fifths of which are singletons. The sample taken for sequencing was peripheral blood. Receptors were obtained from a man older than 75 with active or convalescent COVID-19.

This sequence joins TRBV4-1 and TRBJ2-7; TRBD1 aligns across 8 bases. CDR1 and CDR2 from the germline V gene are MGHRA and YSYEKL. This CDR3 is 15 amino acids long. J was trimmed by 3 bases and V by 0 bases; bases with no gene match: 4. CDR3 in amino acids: CASSQDGTGFYEQYF. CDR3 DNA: TGCGCCAGCAGCCAAGATGGGACAGGTTTCTACGAGCAGTACTTC.

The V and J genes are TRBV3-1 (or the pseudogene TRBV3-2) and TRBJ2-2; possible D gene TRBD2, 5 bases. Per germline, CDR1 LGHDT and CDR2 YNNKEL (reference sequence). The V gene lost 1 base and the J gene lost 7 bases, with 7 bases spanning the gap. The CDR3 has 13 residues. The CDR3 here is CASSQVGNGELFF. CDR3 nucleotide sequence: TGTGCCAGCAGCCAAGTCGGGAACGGGGAGCTGTTTTTT.

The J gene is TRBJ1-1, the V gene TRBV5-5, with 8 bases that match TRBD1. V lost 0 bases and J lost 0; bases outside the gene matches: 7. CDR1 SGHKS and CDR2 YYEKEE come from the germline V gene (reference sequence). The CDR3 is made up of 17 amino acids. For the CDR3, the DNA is TGTGCCAGCAGCTTGGAGACAGGGGCCCCCATGAACACTGAAGCTTTCTTT. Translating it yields CASSLETGAPMNTEAFF.

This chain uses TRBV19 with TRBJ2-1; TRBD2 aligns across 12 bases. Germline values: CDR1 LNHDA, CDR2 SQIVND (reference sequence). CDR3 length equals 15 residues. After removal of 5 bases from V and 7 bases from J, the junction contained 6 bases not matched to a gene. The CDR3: CASSATSGRRNEQFF. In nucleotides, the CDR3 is TGTGCCAGTAGTGCCACTAGCGGGAGGAGGAATGAGCAGTTCTTC. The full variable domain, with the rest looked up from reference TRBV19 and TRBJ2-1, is DGGITQSPKYLFRKEGQNVTLSCEQNLNHDAMYWYRQDPGQGLRLIYYSQIVNDFQKGDIAEGYSVSREKKESFPLTVTSAQKNPTAFYLCASSATSGRRNEQFFGPGTRLTVL.

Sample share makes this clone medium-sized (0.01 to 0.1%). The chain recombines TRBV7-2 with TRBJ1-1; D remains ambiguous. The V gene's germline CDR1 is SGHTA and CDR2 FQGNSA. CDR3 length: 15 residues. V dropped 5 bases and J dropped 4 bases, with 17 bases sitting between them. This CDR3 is CASSRVGGPITEAFF. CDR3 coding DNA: TGTGCCAGCAGCCGGGTTGGAGGCCCGATCACTGAAGCTTTCTTT.

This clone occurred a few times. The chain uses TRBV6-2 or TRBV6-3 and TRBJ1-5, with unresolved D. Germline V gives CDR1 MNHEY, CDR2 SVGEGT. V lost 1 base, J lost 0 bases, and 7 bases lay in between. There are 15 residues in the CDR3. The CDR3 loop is CASSYWQDSNQPQHF. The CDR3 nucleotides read TGTGCCAGCAGTTACTGGCAGGATAGCAATCAGCCCCAGCATTTT.

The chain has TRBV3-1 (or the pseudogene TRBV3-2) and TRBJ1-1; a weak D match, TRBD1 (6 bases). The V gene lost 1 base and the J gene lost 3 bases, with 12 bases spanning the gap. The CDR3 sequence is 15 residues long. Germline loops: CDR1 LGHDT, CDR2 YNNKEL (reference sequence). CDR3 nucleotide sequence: TGTGCCAGCAGCCAAGTACAGGGTTGGGACACTGAAGCTTTCTTT. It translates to CASSQVQGWDTEAFF.

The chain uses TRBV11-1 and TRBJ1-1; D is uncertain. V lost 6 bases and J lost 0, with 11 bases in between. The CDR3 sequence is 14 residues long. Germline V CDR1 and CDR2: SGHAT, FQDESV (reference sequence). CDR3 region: CASRTGVMNTEAFF. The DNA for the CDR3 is TGTGCCAGCAGGACCGGGGTGATGAACACTGAAGCTTTCTTT.

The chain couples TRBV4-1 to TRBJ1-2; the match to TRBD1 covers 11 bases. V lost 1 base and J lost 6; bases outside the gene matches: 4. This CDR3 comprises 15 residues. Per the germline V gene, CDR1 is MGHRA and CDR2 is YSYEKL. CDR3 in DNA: TGCGCCAGCAGCCAAGTAACGGACAGGGGGCATGGCTACACCTTC. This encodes CASSQVTDRGHGYTF.

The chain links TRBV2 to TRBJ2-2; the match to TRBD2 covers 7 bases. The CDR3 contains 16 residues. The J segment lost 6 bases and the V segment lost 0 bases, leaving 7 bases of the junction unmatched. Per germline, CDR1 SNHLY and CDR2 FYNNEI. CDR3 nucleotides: TGTGCCAGCAGTGAAGCGGGGGGGAGCTCTGCCGGGGAGCTGTTTTTT. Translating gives CASSEAGGSSAGELFF.

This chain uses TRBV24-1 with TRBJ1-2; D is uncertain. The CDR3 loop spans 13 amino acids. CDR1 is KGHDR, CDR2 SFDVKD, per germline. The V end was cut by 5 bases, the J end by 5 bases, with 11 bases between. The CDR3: CATSAGERYGYTF. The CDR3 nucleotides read TGTGCCACCAGTGCCGGGGAACGATATGGCTACACCTTC.

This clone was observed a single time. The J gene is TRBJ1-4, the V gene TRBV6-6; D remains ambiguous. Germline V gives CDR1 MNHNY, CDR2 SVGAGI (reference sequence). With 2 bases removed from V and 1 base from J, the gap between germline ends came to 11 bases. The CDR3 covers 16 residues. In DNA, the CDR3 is TGTGCCAGCAGTTACGGCACCTACAGAACTAATGAAAAACTGTTTTTT. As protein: CASSYGTYRTNEKLFF.

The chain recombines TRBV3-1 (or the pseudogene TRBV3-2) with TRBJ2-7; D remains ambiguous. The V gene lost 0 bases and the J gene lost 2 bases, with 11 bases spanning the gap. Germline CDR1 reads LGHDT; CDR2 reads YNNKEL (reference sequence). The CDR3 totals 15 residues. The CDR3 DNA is TGTGCCAGCAGCCAAGAAGTTTCAAGAGCCTACGAGCAGTACTTC. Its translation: CASSQEVSRAYEQYF.

CDR3 amino acids: CASSQDTSSGNTIYF. CDR3 in DNA: TGCGCCAGCAGCCAAGACACAAGCTCTGGAAACACCATATATTTT. The chain joins TRBV4-3 to TRBJ1-3; D is undetermined. The V and J ends lost 0 bases and 0 bases respectively, with 6 bases between them. Germline values: CDR1 LGHNA, CDR2 YSLEER. The CDR3 covers 15 residues.

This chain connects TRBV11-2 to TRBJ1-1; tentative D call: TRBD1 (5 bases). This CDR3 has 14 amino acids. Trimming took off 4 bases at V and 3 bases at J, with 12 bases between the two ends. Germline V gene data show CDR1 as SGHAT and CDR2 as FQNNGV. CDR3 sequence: CASSSRVGDTEAFF. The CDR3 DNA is TGTGCCAGCAGCTCCAGGGTAGGGGACACTGAAGCTTTCTTT.

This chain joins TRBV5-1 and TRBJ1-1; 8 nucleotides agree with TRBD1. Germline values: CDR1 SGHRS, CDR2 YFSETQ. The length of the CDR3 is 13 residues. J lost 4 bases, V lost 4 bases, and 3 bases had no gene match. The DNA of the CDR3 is TGCGCCAGCAGCATTACAGGGGGCACTGAAGCTTTCTTT. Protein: CASSITGGTEAFF. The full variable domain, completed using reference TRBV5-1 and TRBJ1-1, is KAGVTQTPRYLIKTRGQQVTLSCSPISGHRSVSWYQQTPGQGLQFLFEYFSETQRNKGNFPGRFSGRQFSNSRSEMNVSTLELGDSALYLCASSITGGTEAFFGQGTRLTVV.

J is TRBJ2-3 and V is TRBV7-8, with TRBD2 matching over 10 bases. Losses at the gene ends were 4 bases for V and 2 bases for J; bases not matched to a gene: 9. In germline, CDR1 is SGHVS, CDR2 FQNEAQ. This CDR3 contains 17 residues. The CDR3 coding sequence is TGTGCCAGCAGCTCCCCCCCCGGGACTAGCGACACAGATACGCAGTATTTT. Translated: CASSSPPGTSDTDTQYF.

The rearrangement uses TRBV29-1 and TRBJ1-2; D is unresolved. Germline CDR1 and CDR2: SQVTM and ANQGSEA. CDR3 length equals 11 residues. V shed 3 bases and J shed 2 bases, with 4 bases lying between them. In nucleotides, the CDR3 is TGCAGCGTTGATCAAAACTATGGCTACACCTTC. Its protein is CSVDQNYGYTF.

CDR3 protein: CASSLAAGPQETQYF. The CDR3 DNA reads TGTGCCAGCAGCTTAGCGGCGGGGCCCCAAGAGACCCAGTACTTC. The chain joins TRBV7-2 to TRBJ2-5; the D gene is possibly TRBD2 (6 bases). The V gene lost 0 bases and the J gene lost 1 base, with 9 bases spanning the gap. CDR1 and CDR2 (germline): SGHTA, FQGNSA. This CDR3 is built from 15 residues. The whole variable domain, filled in from reference TRBV7-2 and TRBJ2-5, reads GAGVSQSPSNKVTEKGKDVELRCDPISGHTALYWYRQSLGQGLEFLIYFQGNSAPDKSGLPSDRFSAERTGGSVSTLTIQRTQQEDSAVYLCASSLAAGPQETQYFGPGTRLLVL.

CDR3 in DNA: TGTGCCAGCAGTTACTCGTCGAGAACTAATGAAAAACTGTTTTTT. It is translated as CASSYSSRTNEKLFF. This sequence joins TRBV6-2 or TRBV6-3 and TRBJ1-4; unclear D gene. The V end was cut by 0 bases, the J end by 1 base, with 6 bases between. This CDR3 region has 15 residues. CDR1 MNHEY and CDR2 SVGEGT come from the germline V gene.

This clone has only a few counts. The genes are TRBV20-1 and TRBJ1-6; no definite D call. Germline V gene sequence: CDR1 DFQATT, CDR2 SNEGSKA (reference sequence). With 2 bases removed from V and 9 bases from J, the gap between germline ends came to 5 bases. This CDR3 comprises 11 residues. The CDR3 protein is CSARSGSPLHF. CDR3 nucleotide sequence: TGCAGTGCTAGATCCGGTTCACCCCTCCACTTT.

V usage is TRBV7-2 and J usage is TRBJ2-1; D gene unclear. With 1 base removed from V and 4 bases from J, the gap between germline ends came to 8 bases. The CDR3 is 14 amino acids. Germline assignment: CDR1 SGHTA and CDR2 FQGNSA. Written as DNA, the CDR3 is TGTGCCAGCAGCTTAGTACAGCTATACAATGAGCAGTTCTTC. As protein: CASSLVQLYNEQFF. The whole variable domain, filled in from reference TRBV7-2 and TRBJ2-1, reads GAGVSQSPSNKVTEKGKDVELRCDPISGHTALYWYRQSLGQGLEFLIYFQGNSAPDKSGLPSDRFSAERTGGSVSTLTIQRTQQEDSAVYLCASSLVQLYNEQFFGPGTRLTVL.